These 21 T cell receptor beta chains originate from one sample sequenced in a study of control samples from healthy donors and cancer patients. Clones were read by immunoSEQ multiplex PCR, and TCRdb kept only the in-frame ones, dropping some. In the table there are roughly 160,000 clones, nearly 96% of which are singletons. The source material was blood. All receptors derive from a woman aged 25-40 years in good health.

The rearrangement joins TRBV19 to TRBJ1-5; tentative D call: TRBD1 (5 bases). The germline CDR1 and CDR2 sequences are LNHDA and SQIVND (reference sequence). Trimming removed 3 bases at V and 0 bases at J, with 15 bases between. This CDR3 is 17 amino acids long. The CDR3 DNA follows: TGTGCCAGTAGTATCCGTGACAGAAAAGATAGCAATCAGCCCCAGCATTTT. This gives the protein CASSIRDRKDSNQPQHF.

This chain uses TRBV6-5 with TRBJ1-2; D remains unclear. CDR1 and CDR2 from the germline V gene are MNHEY and SVGAGI. V was cut by 2 bases and J by 7 bases, with 14 bases left in between. The CDR3 has 14 residues. CDR3: CASSYRTPTLGYTF. Here the CDR3 DNA reads TGTGCCAGCAGTTACCGAACCCCGACCCTTGGCTACACCTTC.

The chain links TRBV5-1 to TRBJ2-5, with D tentatively TRBD1 (6 bases). Trimming left V 5 bases short and J 3 bases short, with 14 bases between. Germline CDR1 is SGHRS and CDR2 is YFSETQ. The length of the CDR3 is 14 residues. The CDR3 spells CASSQTQGKETQYF. The CDR3 coding sequence is TGCGCCAGCAGTCAGACTCAGGGGAAAGAGACCCAGTACTTC.

The rearrangement joins TRBV30 to TRBJ2-2; D not resolved. The CDR3 has 13 residues. Germline CDR1 reads GTSNPN; CDR2 reads SVGIG (reference sequence). V was pared by 5 bases and J by 2 bases, with 9 bases between. The CDR3 sequence: CAWDGVNTGELFF. CDR3 bases: TGTGCCTGGGATGGAGTTAACACCGGGGAGCTGTTTTTT.

Details on this clone: This CDR3 is also generated by other DNA sequences in the sample. V gene TRBV19 combines with J gene TRBJ2-6; a possible D gene is TRBD1 (6 bases). The CDR3 extends over 15 amino acids. V lost 3 bases to trimming and J lost 1 base, with 7 bases between them. CDR1 and CDR2 from the germline V gene are LNHDA and SQIVND (reference sequence). This CDR3 reads CASSITGSGANVLTF. The CDR3 coding sequence is TGTGCCAGTAGTATCACAGGGTCTGGGGCCAACGTCCTGACTTTC. The whole variable domain, filled in from reference TRBV19 and TRBJ2-6, reads DGGITQSPKYLFRKEGQNVTLSCEQNLNHDAMYWYRQDPGQGLRLIYYSQIVNDFQKGDIAEGYSVSREKKESFPLTVTSAQKNPTAFYLCASSITGSGANVLTFGAGSRLTVL.

The chain couples TRBV19 to TRBJ1-1, with no clear D. Trimming stripped 3 bases from V and 1 base from J, with 12 bases between. The germline V gene encodes CDR1 LNHDA and CDR2 SQIVND (reference sequence). This CDR3 is built from 15 residues. CDR3 DNA sequence: TGTGCCAGTAGTATGGTAGCTCGAGGGAACACTGAAGCTTTCTTT. Its translation: CASSMVARGNTEAFF.

This chain uses TRBV4-1 with TRBJ1-4; D is unclear. This CDR3 region has 14 residues. Deletions cut 1 base from V and 3 bases from J, with 6 bases between. CDR1 MGHRA and CDR2 YSYEKL come from the germline V gene. CDR3 residues: CASSQVQSNEKLFF. For the CDR3, the DNA is TGCGCCAGCAGCCAAGTGCAGTCTAATGAAAAACTGTTTTTT.

The chain carries TRBV7-9 and TRBJ1-1, with D maybe TRBD1 (6 bases). CDR1 is SEHNR, CDR2 FQNEAQ, per germline (reference sequence). V lost 1 base and J 5 bases, leaving 14 bases between the germline ends. The CDR3 runs to 15 residues. In nucleotides, the CDR3 is TGTGCCAGCAGCTTAGTGGCGGGCAGGGGTACTGAAGCTTTCTTT. Its translation is CASSLVAGRGTEAFF.

The rearrangement uses TRBV24-1 and TRBJ2-3; D uncertain. The CDR3 is 13 amino acids. In germline, CDR1 is KGHDR, CDR2 SFDVKD. The V end lost 1 base, the J end lost 1 base, and 2 bases lay between the germline ends. The CDR3 bases are TGTGCCACCAGTGATTTACGCACAGATACGCAGTATTTT. It yields the protein CATSDLRTDTQYF.

The gene calls are TRBV15 and TRBJ2-7; possibly TRBD2 for D (5 bases). V shed 3 bases and J shed 2 bases, with 14 bases lying between them. The CDR3 loop spans 15 amino acids. CDR1 is LNHNV, CDR2 YYDKDF, per germline (reference sequence). Written as DNA, the CDR3 is TGTGCCACCAGCAGTCAAGCGGAACCAACCTACGAGCAGTACTTC. Translating gives CATSSQAEPTYEQYF.

The chain is built from TRBV6-5 and TRBJ2-4; no clear D. V lost 0 bases to trimming and J lost 4 bases, with 7 bases between them. This CDR3 is 14 amino acids long. The V gene's germline CDR1 is MNHEY and CDR2 SVGAGI. CDR3: CASSYSGLKNIQYF. CDR3 coding DNA: TGTGCCAGCAGTTACTCCGGGCTAAAAAACATTCAGTACTTC.

This clone was detected once. The CDR3 spells CASSYFLTDTQYF. The CDR3 region has the DNA TGTGCCAGCAGTTACTTCCTCACAGATACGCAGTATTTT. J is TRBJ2-3 and V is TRBV6-5; D is ambiguous. Germline V gene data show CDR1 as MNHEY and CDR2 as SVGAGI. V lost 1 base and J lost 2, with 4 bases in between. The CDR3 runs to 13 residues.

This clone was recorded a few times. This sequence joins TRBV5-1 and TRBJ1-2, with D unclear. Germline V gene lookup returns CDR1 SGHRS and CDR2 YFSETQ. The CDR3 consists of 15 residues. V lost 0 bases and J 3 bases, leaving 12 bases between the germline ends. CDR3 sequence: CASSLVSGFDYGYTF. In DNA form, the CDR3 reads TGCGCCAGCAGCTTGGTCTCAGGTTTCGACTATGGCTACACCTTC.

This chain uses TRBV28 with TRBJ1-2, with D unresolved. This CDR3 comprises 14 residues. Trimming cost V 6 bases and J 3 bases, with 14 bases left between them. CDR1 is MDHEN, CDR2 SYDVKM, per germline. In DNA form, the CDR3 reads TGTGCCAGCAGGACGGACGGCACGTACTATGGCTACACCTTC. As protein: CASRTDGTYYGYTF.

CDR3 bases: TGCGCCAGCAGCCTTACCGGGTCTCGGGTTGAAAAACTGTTTTTT. Translated: CASSLTGSRVEKLFF. The chain joins TRBV4-1 to TRBJ1-4, with unresolved D. Trimming cost V 4 bases and J 7 bases, with 16 bases left between them. CDR1 and CDR2 from the germline V gene are MGHRA and YSYEKL. This CDR3 has 15 amino acids.

The chain has TRBV30 and TRBJ1-1, with D possibly TRBD1 on 5 matching bases. Trimming cost V 4 bases and J 3 bases, with 18 bases left between them. Germline-derived CDR1 and CDR2 are GTSNPN and SVGIG (reference sequence). This CDR3 region has 15 residues. The CDR3 DNA reads as TGTGCCTGGATGGGGACCTACTTGGGAGACACTGAAGCTTTCTTT. As protein: CAWMGTYLGDTEAFF.

As to this clone: At one end, the junction sequence differs from germline, possibly due to a read error. V usage is TRBV5-1 and J usage is TRBJ2-3, with 8 bases identical to TRBD2. The CDR3 spans 17 residues. CDR1 SGHRS and CDR2 YFSETQ come from the germline V gene. DNA of the CDR3: TGCGCCAGCAGCTTGGCCGGAGCGGGAGAAGCGGACAGATACGCAGTATTT. Encoded protein: CASSLAGAGEADRYAVF.

J is TRBJ2-7 and V is TRBV7-9, with 8 bases identical to TRBD1. Looked up from germline, CDR1 is SEHNR and CDR2 is FQNEAQ (reference sequence). The CDR3 totals 16 residues. The V segment lost 1 base and the J segment 1 base; nucleotides outside the gene matches: 6. Written as DNA, the CDR3 is TGTGCCAGCAGCTTAGGACAGGGGATCATGTCCTACGAGCAGTACTTC. Encoded protein: CASSLGQGIMSYEQYF.

The rearrangement joins TRBV2 to TRBJ1-1; D not resolved. V lost 3 bases to trimming and J lost 11 bases, with 13 bases between them. Germline CDR1 and CDR2: SNHLY and FYNNEI. The length of the CDR3 is 12 residues. In DNA, the CDR3 is TGTGCCAGCAGTGAGATTCCGAAAGGGGCTTTCTTT. This sequence encodes CASSEIPKGAFF.

This clone was recorded only once. The CDR3 DNA reads TGTGCCAGCAGCCCCGGGACTAGTTTCGAGCAGTACTTC. As protein: CASSPGTSFEQYF. This chain links TRBV3-1 (or the pseudogene TRBV3-2) with TRBJ2-7; 8 nucleotides agree with TRBD2. The trim removed 4 bases at V and 6 bases at J, leaving 5 bases unmatched. The CDR3 is 13 amino acids. The germline V gene encodes CDR1 LGHDT and CDR2 YNNKEL (reference sequence).

The V gene is TRBV28, the J gene TRBJ2-5; a weak D match, TRBD2 (5 bases). CDR3 length: 15 amino acids. The V end was cut by 6 bases, the J end by 3 bases, with 17 bases between. Germline V CDR1 and CDR2: MDHEN, SYDVKM. This chain's CDR3 is CASSLAGQLKETQYF. The CDR3 nucleotides read TGTGCCAGCAGCCTTGCGGGCCAACTCAAAGAGACCCAGTACTTC.